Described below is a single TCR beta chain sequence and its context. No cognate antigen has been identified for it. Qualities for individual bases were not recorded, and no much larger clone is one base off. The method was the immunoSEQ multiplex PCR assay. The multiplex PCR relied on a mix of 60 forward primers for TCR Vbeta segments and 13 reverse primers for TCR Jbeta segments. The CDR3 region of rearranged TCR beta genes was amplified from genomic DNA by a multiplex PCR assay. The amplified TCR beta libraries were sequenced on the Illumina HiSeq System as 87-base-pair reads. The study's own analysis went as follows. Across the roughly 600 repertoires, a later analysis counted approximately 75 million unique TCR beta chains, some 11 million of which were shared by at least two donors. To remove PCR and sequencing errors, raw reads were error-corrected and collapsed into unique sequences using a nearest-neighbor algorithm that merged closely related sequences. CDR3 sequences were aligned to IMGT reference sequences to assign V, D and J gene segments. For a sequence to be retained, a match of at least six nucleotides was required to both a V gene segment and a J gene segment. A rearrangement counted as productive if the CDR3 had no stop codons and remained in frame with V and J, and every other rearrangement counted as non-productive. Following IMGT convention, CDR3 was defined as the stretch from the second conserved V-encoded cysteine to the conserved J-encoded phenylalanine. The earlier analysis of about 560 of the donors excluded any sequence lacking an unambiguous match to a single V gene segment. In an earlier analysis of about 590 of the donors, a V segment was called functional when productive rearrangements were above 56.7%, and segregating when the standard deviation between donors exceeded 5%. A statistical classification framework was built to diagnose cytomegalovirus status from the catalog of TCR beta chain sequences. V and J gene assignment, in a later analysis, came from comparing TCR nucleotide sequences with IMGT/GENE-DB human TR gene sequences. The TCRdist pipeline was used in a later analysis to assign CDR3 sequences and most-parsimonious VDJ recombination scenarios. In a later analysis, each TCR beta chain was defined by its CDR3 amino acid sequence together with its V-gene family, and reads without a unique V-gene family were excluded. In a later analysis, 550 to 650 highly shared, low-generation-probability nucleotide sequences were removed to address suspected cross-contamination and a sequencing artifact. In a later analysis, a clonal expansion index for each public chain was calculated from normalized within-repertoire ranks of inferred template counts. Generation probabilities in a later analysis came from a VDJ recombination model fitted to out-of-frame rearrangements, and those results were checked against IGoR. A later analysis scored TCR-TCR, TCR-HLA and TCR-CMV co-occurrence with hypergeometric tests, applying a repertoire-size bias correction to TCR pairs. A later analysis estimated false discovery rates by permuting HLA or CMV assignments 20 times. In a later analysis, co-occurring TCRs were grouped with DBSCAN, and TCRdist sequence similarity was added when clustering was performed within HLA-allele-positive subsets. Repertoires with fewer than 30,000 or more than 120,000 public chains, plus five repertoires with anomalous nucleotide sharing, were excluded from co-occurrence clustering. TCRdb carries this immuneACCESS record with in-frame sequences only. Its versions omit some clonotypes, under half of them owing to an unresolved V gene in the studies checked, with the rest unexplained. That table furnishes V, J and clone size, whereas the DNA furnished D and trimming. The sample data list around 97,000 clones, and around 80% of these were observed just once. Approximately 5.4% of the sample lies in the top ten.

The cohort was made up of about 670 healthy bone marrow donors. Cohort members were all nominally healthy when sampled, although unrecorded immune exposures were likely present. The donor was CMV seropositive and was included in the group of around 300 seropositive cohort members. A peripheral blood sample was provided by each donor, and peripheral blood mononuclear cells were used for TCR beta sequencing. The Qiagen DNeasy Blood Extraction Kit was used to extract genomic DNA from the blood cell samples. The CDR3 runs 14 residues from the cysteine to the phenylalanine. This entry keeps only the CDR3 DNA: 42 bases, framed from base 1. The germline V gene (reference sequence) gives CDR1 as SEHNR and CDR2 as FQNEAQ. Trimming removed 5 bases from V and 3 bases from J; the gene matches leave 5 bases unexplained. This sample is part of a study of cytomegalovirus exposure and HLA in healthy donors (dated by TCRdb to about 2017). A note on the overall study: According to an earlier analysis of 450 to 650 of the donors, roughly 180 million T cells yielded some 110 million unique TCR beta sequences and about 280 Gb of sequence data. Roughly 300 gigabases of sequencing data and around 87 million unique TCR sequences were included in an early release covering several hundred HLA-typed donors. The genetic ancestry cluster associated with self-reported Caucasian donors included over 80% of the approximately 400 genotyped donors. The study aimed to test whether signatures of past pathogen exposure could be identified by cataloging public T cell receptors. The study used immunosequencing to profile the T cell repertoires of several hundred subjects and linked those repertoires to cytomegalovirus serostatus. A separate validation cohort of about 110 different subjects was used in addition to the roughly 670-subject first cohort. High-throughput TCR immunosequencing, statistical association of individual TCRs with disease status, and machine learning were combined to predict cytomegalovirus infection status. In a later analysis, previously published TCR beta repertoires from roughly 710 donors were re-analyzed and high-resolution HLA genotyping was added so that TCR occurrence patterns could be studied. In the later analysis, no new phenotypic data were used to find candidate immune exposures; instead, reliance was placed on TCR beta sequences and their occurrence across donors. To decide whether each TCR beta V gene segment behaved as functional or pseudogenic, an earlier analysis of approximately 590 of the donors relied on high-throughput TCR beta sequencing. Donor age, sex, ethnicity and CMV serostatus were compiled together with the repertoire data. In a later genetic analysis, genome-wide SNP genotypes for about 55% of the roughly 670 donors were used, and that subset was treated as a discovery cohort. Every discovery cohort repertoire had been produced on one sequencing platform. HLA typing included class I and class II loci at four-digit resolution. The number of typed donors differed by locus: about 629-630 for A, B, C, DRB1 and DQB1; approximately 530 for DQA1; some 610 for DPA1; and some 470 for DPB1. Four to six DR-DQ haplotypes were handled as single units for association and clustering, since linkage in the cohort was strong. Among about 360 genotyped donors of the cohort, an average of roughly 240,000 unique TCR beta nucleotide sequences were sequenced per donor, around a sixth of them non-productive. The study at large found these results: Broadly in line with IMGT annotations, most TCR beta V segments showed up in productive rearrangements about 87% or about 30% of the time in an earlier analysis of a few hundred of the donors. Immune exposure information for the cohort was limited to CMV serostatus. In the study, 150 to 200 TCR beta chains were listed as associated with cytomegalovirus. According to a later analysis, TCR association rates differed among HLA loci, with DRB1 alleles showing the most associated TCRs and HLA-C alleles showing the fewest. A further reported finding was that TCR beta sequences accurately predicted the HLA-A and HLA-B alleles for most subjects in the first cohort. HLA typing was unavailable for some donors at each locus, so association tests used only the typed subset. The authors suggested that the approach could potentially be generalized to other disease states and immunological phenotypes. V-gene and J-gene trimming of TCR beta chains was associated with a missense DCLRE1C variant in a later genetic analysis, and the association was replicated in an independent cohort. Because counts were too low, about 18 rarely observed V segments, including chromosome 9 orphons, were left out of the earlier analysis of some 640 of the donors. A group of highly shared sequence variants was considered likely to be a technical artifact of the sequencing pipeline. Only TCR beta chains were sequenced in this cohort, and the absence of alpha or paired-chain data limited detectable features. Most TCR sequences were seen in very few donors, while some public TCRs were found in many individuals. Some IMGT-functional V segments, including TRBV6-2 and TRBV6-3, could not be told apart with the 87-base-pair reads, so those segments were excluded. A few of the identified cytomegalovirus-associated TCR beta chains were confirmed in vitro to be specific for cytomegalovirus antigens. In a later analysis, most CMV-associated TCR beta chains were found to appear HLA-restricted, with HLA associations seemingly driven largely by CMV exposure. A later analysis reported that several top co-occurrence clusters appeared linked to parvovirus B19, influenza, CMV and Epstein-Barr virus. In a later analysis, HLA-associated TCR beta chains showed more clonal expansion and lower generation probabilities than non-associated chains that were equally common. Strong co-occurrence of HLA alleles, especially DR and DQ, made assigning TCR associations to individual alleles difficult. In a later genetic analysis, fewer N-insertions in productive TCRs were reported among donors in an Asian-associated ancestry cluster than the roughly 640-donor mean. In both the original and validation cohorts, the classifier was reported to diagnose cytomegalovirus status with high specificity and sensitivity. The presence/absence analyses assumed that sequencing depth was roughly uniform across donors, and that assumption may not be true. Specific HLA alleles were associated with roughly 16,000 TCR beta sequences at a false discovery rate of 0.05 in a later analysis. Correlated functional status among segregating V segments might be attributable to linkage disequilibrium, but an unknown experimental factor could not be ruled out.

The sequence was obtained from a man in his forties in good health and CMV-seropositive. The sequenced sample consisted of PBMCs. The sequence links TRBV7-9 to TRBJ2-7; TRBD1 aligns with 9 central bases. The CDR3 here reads CASSPGQGFYEQYF. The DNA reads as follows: TGTGCCAGCAGCCCCGGACAGGGGTTCTACGAGCAGTACTTC. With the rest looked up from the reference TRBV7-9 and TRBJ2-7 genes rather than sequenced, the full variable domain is DTGVSQNPRHKITKRGQNVTFRCDPISEHNRLYWYRQTLGQGPEFLTYFQNEAQLEKSRLLSDRFSAERPKGSFSTLEIQRTEQGDSAMYLCASSPGQGFYEQYFGPGTRLTVT.